A selection of T cell receptor beta chains follows, all from one sample in a study of human T cells and chemical hapten exposure. TCRdb processed the RACE reads anew with MiXCR; each CDR3 protein has one entry. The sample includes some 360,000 distinct CDR3 sequences, approximately 5.1% of them seen just once. Sequenced material: whole blood, taken in connection with sensitization to the hapten diphenylcyclopropenone (DPC). Receptor source: a woman in her fifties or sixties with alopecia areata. Some clones in this sample may be carry-over from other donors' samples. CDR3s include the opening cysteine and the closing phenylalanine or tryptophan. A row's size may be missing; if present it is once, few, many or a size class.

TRBV7-2,many,TRBJ2-1,CASSLAGPPGDEQFF
TRBV18,many,TRBJ2-7,CASSPGTGGQRSSYEQYF
TRBV12-3/TRBV12-4,many,TRBJ1-5,CASSFLVGRGNNQPQHF
TRBV7-3,NA,TRBJ2-2,CASSLRGLSGELFF
TRBV27,many,TRBJ1-5,CASSQGAGVQPQHF
TRBV7-9,few,TRBJ1-5,CASTTGGNQPQHF
TRBV20-1,NA,TRBJ2-3,CSAVSGKVTHTDTQYF
TRBV12-3/TRBV12-4,many,TRBJ1-1,CASSLASRLAEAFF
TRBV20-1,many,TRBJ2-5,CSARSGTVQETQYF
TRBV7-6,few,TRBJ2-6,CASSLEPGAGANVLTF
TRBV4-2,few,TRBJ1-5,CASSQEDRANQPQHF
TRBV20-1,few,TRBJ2-4,CSLTLPKNIQYF
TRBV6-1,many,TRBJ1-2,CASSQPSGQTNYGYTF
TRBV2,NA,TRBJ1-3,CATARRPDLYF
TRBV11-2,many,TRBJ1-1,CASSHAGTPPEAFF
TRBV10-3,many,TRBJ2-3,CAISVSTDTQYF
TRBV7-6,many,TRBJ2-1,CASSSGPLAGYNEQFF
TRBV11-2,NA,TRBJ2-4,CASSSDDPRKNIQYF
TRBV5-1,many,TRBJ2-2,CASSSYRDGGELFF
TRBV29-1,few,TRBJ2-1,CSVLHGGAGPNEQFF
TRBV12-3/TRBV12-4,NA,TRBJ1-4,CASSPGPTTTNEKLFF
TRBV20-1,NA,TRBJ1-5,CSASSPRGQSNQPQHF
TRBV10-3,many,TRBJ2-3,CAISGLAVSSTDTQYF
TRBV28,few,TRBJ2-7,CASTRGGIGHEQYF
TRBV4-2,NA,TRBJ2-5,CASSQGPGGGETQYF
TRBV3-1,many,TRBJ2-1,CASSQDRGRSNEQFF
TRBV24-1,NA,TRBJ2-3,CATSDIAFTDTQYF
TRBV3-1,NA,TRBJ1-1,CASSQETRDTEAFF
TRBV12-3/TRBV12-4,NA,TRBJ2-6,CASHRGSSGANVLTF
TRBV11-2,NA,TRBJ2-1,CASSSRGGTYNEQFF
TRBV12-3/TRBV12-4,many,TRBJ1-2,CASSPTGPPVYGYTF
TRBV6-2/TRBV6-3,many,TRBJ2-3,CASRGGSDGDTQYF
TRBV6-2/TRBV6-3,NA,TRBJ1-5,CASTPGFNQPQHF
TRBV28,many,TRBJ1-4,CASSRLTNEKLFF
TRBV6-1,NA,TRBJ2-3,CASSEGVARTDTQYF
TRBV20-1,few,TRBJ1-2,CSVTTAETNYGYTF
TRBV5-6,few,TRBJ2-3,CASVASTDTQYF
TRBV20-1,few,TRBJ1-2,CSVPGTTTGYTF
TRBV7-9,few,TRBJ2-1,CASSLETRHNEQFF
TRBV4-3,many,TRBJ2-1,CASSQEPFVGKQFF
TRBV12-3/TRBV12-4,NA,TRBJ2-5,CASRLSGGLETQYF
TRBV12-3/TRBV12-4,few,TRBJ1-1,CASSFRVGPTEAFF
TRBV7-9,NA,TRBJ2-7,CASSPQGFPYEQYF
TRBV28,few,TRBJ2-7,CASSPVGQIIYEQYF
TRBV5-1,NA,TRBJ2-3,CASSRRRTTLSLGTDTQYF
TRBV24-1,NA,TRBJ1-2,CATSDMTGGNGYTF
TRBV5-1,NA,TRBJ1-6,CASSQEADNSPLHF
TRBV9,NA,TRBJ1-1,CASSAGPGPNTEAFF
TRBV27,many,TRBJ1-5,CASSAQAVNQPQHF
TRBV20-1,many,TRBJ2-7,CSASWTDNYEQYF
TRBV4-1,few,TRBJ2-3,CASSQDQELAGASSTDTQYF